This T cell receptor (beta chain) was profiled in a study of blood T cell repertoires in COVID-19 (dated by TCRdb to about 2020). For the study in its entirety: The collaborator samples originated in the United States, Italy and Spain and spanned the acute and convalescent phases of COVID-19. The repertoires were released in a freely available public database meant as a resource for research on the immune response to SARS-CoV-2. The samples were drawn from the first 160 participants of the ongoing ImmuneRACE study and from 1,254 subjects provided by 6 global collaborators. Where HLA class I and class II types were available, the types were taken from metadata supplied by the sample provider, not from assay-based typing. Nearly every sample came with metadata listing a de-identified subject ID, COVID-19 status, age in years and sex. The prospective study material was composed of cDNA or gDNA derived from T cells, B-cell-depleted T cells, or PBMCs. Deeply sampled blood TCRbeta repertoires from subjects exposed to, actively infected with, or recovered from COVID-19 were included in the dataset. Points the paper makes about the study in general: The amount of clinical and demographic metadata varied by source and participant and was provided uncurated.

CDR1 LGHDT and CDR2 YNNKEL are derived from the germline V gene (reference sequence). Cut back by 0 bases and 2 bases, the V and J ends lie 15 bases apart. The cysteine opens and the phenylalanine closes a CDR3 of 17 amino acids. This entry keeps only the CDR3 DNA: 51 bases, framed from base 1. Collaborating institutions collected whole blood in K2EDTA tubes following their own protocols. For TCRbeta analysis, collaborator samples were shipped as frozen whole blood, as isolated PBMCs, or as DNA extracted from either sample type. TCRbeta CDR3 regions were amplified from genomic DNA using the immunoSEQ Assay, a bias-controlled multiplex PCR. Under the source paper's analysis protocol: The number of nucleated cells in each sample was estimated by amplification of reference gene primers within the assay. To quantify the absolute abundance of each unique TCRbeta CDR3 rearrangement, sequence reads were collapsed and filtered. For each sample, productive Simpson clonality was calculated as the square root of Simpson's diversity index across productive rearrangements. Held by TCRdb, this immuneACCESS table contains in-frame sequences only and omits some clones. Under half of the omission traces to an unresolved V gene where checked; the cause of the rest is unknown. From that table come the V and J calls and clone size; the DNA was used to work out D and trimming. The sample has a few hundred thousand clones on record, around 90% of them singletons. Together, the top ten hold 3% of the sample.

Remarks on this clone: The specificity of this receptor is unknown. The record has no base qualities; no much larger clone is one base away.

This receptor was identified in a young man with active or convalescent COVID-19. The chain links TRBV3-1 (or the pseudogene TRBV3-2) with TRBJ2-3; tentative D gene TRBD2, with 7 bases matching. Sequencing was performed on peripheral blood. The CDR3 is CASSQDFGGPPTDTQYF. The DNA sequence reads TGTGCCAGCAGCCAAGATTTCGGGGGGCCACCCACAGATACGCAGTATTTT.